The 26 T cell receptor beta chains below come from one sample, sequenced in a study of cytomegalovirus exposure and HLA in healthy donors (dated by TCRdb to between 2016 and 2019). Library construction relied on the immunoSEQ multiplex PCR assay. As stored in TCRdb, this immuneACCESS dataset retains in-frame rearrangements with V and J assigned. A fraction of the clones does not appear; measured against another copy, unresolved V genes explain less than half of the discrepancy, and the remainder lacks a known reason. This sample gives 210,000 or so clones in total; 88% of them show up just once. The ten largest clones take up just under 3% of the sample. Sequenced input: PBMCs. These receptors were taken from a woman aged 18-29 years in good health and CMV-seronegative.

This clone was observed a handful of times. This rearrangement joins TRBV7-8 to TRBJ2-7; D is perhaps TRBD2 (6 bases). In germline, CDR1 is SGHVS, CDR2 FQNEAQ. V shed 4 bases and J shed 1 base, with 20 bases lying between them. There are 17 residues in the CDR3. The CDR3 region has the DNA TGTGCCAGCAGCTCCCTCGGGGCTAGCGTAAAGTCCTACGAGCAGTACTTC. Translation: CASSSLGASVKSYEQYF.

This chain connects TRBV30 to TRBJ1-6; TRBD1 aligns across 7 bases. Germline loops: CDR1 GTSNPN, CDR2 SVGIG (reference sequence). V trimming: 4 bases; J trimming: 6 bases; junction bases outside the gene matches: 9. The CDR3 sequence is 15 residues long. The CDR3 DNA reads as TGTGCCTGGACTCCTAACAGGGGTCGTAATTCACCCCTCCACTTT. Amino acid sequence: CAWTPNRGRNSPLHF.

The chain links TRBV7-2 to TRBJ2-4; D perhaps matches TRBD2 (6 bases). V was clipped by 1 base and J by 8 bases, with 6 bases between them. The CDR3 consists of 12 residues. In germline, CDR1 is SGHTA, CDR2 FQGNSA. The CDR3 here is CASSLGGDIQYF. The CDR3 DNA reads TGTGCCAGCAGCTTAGGGGGGGACATTCAGTACTTC.

The CDR3 nucleotides read TGCGCCAGCAGCCAAGGGGGGACTAGCGGCTACGAGCAGTACTTC. As protein: CASSQGGTSGYEQYF. The chain joins TRBV4-3 to TRBJ2-7, with 11 bases that match TRBD2. Losses at the gene ends were 1 base for V and 3 bases for J; bases not matched to a gene: 2. Per the germline V gene, CDR1 is LGHNA and CDR2 is YSLEER. The CDR3 extends over 15 amino acids.

The rearrangement joins TRBV10-3 to TRBJ1-2; no clear D gene. Germline V gives CDR1 ENHRY, CDR2 SYGVKD. Trimming removed 2 bases at V and 4 bases at J, with 8 bases between. CDR3 length: 13 residues. In DNA form, the CDR3 reads TGTGCCATCAGTGAGCCGAGTTCCTATGGCTACACCTTC. The encoded protein is CAISEPSSYGYTF.

This chain links TRBV5-4 with TRBJ1-1; tentative D call: TRBD1 (5 bases). Trimming took 4 bases from V and 0 from J, leaving 13 bases between them. The CDR3 length is 15 residues. Germline V gene lookup returns CDR1 SGHNT and CDR2 YYREEE (reference sequence). The DNA of the CDR3 is TGTGCCAGCAGCCCTATAGACAGCCTGAACACTGAAGCTTTCTTT. Amino acid sequence: CASSPIDSLNTEAFF.

The chain employs TRBV5-6 and TRBJ1-3; 10 bases agree with TRBD1. CDR1 SGHDT and CDR2 YYEEEE come from the germline V gene. Trimming took 2 bases from V and 0 from J; bases not matched to a gene: 8. The CDR3 has 18 residues. The CDR3 protein is CASSLFGTGDFSGNTIYF. CDR3 nucleotide sequence: TGTGCCAGCAGCTTATTTGGGACAGGGGATTTCTCTGGAAACACCATATATTTT.

The chain has TRBV30 and TRBJ1-2; D might be TRBD1 (5 bases). The V end lost 3 bases, the J end lost 7 bases, and 12 bases lay between the germline ends. This CDR3 comprises 12 residues. Germline V gives CDR1 GTSNPN, CDR2 SVGIG (reference sequence). The CDR3 region has the DNA TGTGCCTGGAGCGAGCGGGACTCTGGCTACACCTTC. It translates to CAWSERDSGYTF.

The J gene is TRBJ1-3, the V gene TRBV2; 8 positions agree with TRBD1. The CDR3 runs 13 residues. Germline CDR1 is SNHLY and CDR2 is FYNNEI. V dropped 6 bases and J dropped 8; count of bases not matched to a gene: 6. CDR3 bases: TGTGCCAGCAGCCGAGGACAGGGTTACACCATATATTTT. Translating gives CASSRGQGYTIYF.

J is TRBJ1-1 and V is TRBV13, with 7 bases matching TRBD1. The length of the CDR3 is 14 residues. CDR1 is PRHDT and CDR2 is FYEKMQ in the germline V gene (reference sequence). V lost 5 bases and J lost 5; bases outside the gene matches: 8. CDR3 in DNA: TGTGCCAGCAGCCTAAGACAGGGAAGGACTGAAGCTTTCTTT. Protein sequence: CASSLRQGRTEAFF.

This chain joins TRBV11-2 and TRBJ1-5; weak D call: TRBD1 (6 bases). The germline gives CDR1 SGHAT, CDR2 FQNNGV. The CDR3 consists of 14 residues. Trimming removed 3 bases at V and 6 bases at J, with 12 bases between. The CDR3: CASSLGGGSQPQHF. The CDR3 DNA reads as TGTGCCAGCAGCTTGGGGGGCGGGAGTCAGCCCCAGCATTTT.

The chain joins TRBV6-6 to TRBJ2-1, with 9 bases aligning to TRBD2. Germline CDR1 is MNHNY and CDR2 is SVGAGI (reference sequence). This CDR3 has 14 residues. V gave up 3 bases and J gave up 9 bases; unmatched junction bases: 6. The CDR3 loop reads CASSYGREGTEQFF. The CDR3 DNA sequence: TGTGCCAGCAGTTATGGGCGGGAGGGGACTGAGCAGTTCTTC.

CDR3 sequence (DNA): TGTGCCAGCAGCTTGCAGGGCCCTGTAACAGGTGGCTACACCTTC. Amino acid sequence: CASSLQGPVTGGYTF. The chain couples TRBV5-5 to TRBJ1-2, with a tentative D call TRBD1 (5 bases). Germline CDR1 and CDR2: SGHKS and YYEKEE (reference sequence). V dropped 1 base and J dropped 7 bases, with 17 bases sitting between them. There are 15 residues in the CDR3.

The chain recombines TRBV28 with TRBJ2-7, with D maybe TRBD2 (7 bases). This CDR3 region has 15 residues. In germline, CDR1 is MDHEN, CDR2 SYDVKM. V dropped 7 bases and J dropped 6 bases, with 22 bases sitting between them. CDR3 DNA: TGTGCCAGCACCAACCCCGGTGGGGGCGGGGGCGAGCAGTACTTC. Its protein is CASTNPGGGGGEQYF.

The chain combines TRBV5-1 with TRBJ1-2; 10 nucleotides agree with TRBD1. CDR3 length equals 14 residues. CDR1 is SGHRS, CDR2 YFSETQ, per germline. The trim removed 1 base at V and 10 bases at J, leaving 7 bases unmatched. The chain's CDR3 is CASSLTTGGSDYTF. CDR3 bases: TGCGCCAGCAGCTTGACGACAGGGGGCTCAGACTACACCTTC.

The V gene is TRBV30, the J gene TRBJ1-1; TRBD1 aligns across 11 bases. The CDR3 is made up of 14 amino acids. J was trimmed by 10 bases and V by 1 base; bases with no gene match: 8. Germline V CDR1 and CDR2: GTSNPN, SVGIG (reference sequence). The DNA of the CDR3 is TGTGCCTGGAGTGCCGGGACAGGGGGTGATGTAGCTTTCTTT. Translation: CAWSAGTGGDVAFF.

The V gene is TRBV28, the J gene TRBJ2-1, with TRBD2 matching 9 bases. J was trimmed by 6 bases and V by 6 bases; bases with no gene match: 15. This CDR3 has 17 residues. Germline loops: CDR1 MDHEN, CDR2 SYDVKM. CDR3 in amino acids: CASSPPGRGRGFNEQFF. In nucleotides, the CDR3 is TGTGCCAGCAGCCCGCCTGGTCGCGGGAGGGGTTTCAATGAGCAGTTCTTC.

This rearrangement joins TRBV11-2 to TRBJ2-5; the match to TRBD2 covers 10 bases. Unmatched junction bases numbered 10, after V lost 1 base and J lost 5 bases. The CDR3 is 17 amino acids. The germline CDR1 and CDR2 sequences are SGHAT and FQNNGV. The CDR3 sequence is CASSLARLAGGWETQYF. The CDR3 DNA follows: TGTGCCAGCAGCTTAGCCCGCTTAGCGGGAGGTTGGGAGACCCAGTACTTC.

This chain connects TRBV5-6 to TRBJ2-1, with TRBD2 matching 13 bases. This CDR3 region has 17 residues. Germline CDR1 is SGHDT and CDR2 is YYEEEE. J lost 2 bases, V lost 2 bases, and 4 bases had no gene match. CDR3 DNA: TGTGCCAGCAGCTTAGGACTAGCGGGGGAGACCTACAATGAGCAGTTCTTC. It translates to CASSLGLAGETYNEQFF.

The chain carries TRBV10-3 and TRBJ1-2; no clear D gene. In germline, CDR1 is ENHRY, CDR2 SYGVKD. Trimming stripped 10 bases from V and 3 bases from J, with 12 bases between. This CDR3 is 12 amino acids long. The CDR3 DNA follows: TGTGCCACCGCCGGGGTGTACTATGGCTACACCTTC. Translating gives CATAGVYYGYTF.

V gene TRBV5-1 combines with J gene TRBJ1-4; possible D gene TRBD1, 5 bases. Per the germline V gene, CDR1 is SGHRS and CDR2 is YFSETQ. This CDR3 is built from 15 residues. V lost 4 bases and J 3 bases, leaving 13 bases between the germline ends. CDR3 DNA: TGCGCCAGCAGCGAGTGGGCAGGGTCTAATGAAAAACTGTTTTTT. Its protein is CASSEWAGSNEKLFF.

This chain links TRBV7-9 with TRBJ2-2; tentatively, D is TRBD1 (5 bases). Germline V gene data show CDR1 as SEHNR and CDR2 as FQNEAQ (reference sequence). The CDR3 covers 15 residues. Trimming pared 1 base from V and 5 bases from J, leaving 11 bases between. The CDR3 reads CASSLEAGWTGELFF. CDR3 in DNA: TGTGCCAGCAGCTTAGAGGCAGGGTGGACCGGGGAGCTGTTTTTT. Looking up the rest from reference TRBV7-9 and TRBJ2-2 gives the full variable domain: DTGVSQNPRHKITKRGQNVTFRCDPISEHNRLYWYRQTLGQGPEFLTYFQNEAQLEKSRLLSDRFSAERPKGSFSTLEIQRTEQGDSAMYLCASSLEAGWTGELFFGEGSRLTVL.

The rearrangement links TRBV9 to TRBJ1-1, with 9 bases that match TRBD1. The CDR3 is 15 residues long. V lost 3 bases, J lost 7 bases, and 10 bases stayed unmatched. CDR1 and CDR2 (germline): SGDLS, YYNGEE. This CDR3 reads CASSAFKTGGIEAFF. CDR3 sequence (DNA): TGTGCCAGCAGCGCTTTCAAGACAGGGGGTATTGAAGCTTTCTTT.

This clone appeared a single time. This chain uses TRBV9 with TRBJ2-7; 8 bases agree with TRBD1. Trimming at V came to 4 bases and at J to 3 bases, leaving 3 bases not matched to a gene. This CDR3 comprises 13 residues. Germline CDR1 reads SGDLS; CDR2 reads YYNGEE. The CDR3 sequence: CASSHGQGYEQYF. The DNA of the CDR3 is TGTGCCAGCAGCCACGGACAGGGCTACGAGCAGTACTTC.

The chain has TRBV6-5 and TRBJ1-3, with TRBD1 matching 10 bases. V lost 6 bases, J lost 2 bases, and 4 bases stayed unmatched. Germline V gives CDR1 MNHEY, CDR2 SVGAGI. The CDR3 is made up of 15 amino acids. Written as DNA, the CDR3 is TGTGCCAGCAGCAATGACAGGGGGCCTGGAAACACCATATATTTT. The encoded protein is CASSNDRGPGNTIYF.

The CDR3 sequence: CASSFSINYGYTF. CDR3 in DNA: TGTGCCAGCAGCTTTTCTATTAACTATGGCTACACCTTC. The V gene is TRBV11-1, the J gene TRBJ1-2; no firm D call. Germline CDR1 is SGHAT and CDR2 is FQDESV (reference sequence). The CDR3 totals 13 residues. V lost 3 bases, J lost 1 base, and 6 bases lay in between. Full variable domain (outside the CDR3, taken from reference TRBV11-1 and TRBJ1-2): EAEVAQSPRYKITEKSQAVAFWCDPISGHATLYWYRQILGQGPELLVQFQDESVVDDSQLPKDRFSAERLKGVDSTLKIQPAELGDSAMYLCASSFSINYGYTFGSGTRLTVV.